Listed below are T cell receptor beta chains from one sample, sequenced in a study of cytomegalovirus exposure and HLA in healthy donors. Assay: immunoSEQ multiplex PCR; the TCRdb copy retains only in-frame clones and omits some. This table holds around 160,000 clones, 55% to 70% found once. Specimen: PBMCs. All receptors come from a woman aged 40 to 50 in good health and CMV-seropositive. CDR3s include the opening cysteine and the closing phenylalanine or tryptophan. A D gene is named only where the DNA matches it firmly. A row's size may be missing; if present it is once, few, many or a size class.

j_call v_call clone_size d_call cdr3_aa cdr3_nt
TRBJ1-5 TRBV29-1 - - CSLRGDLNQPQHF TGCAGCCTGCGGGGAGATCTCAATCAGCCCCAGCATTTT
TRBJ2-1 TRBV5-1 few - CASSLELTYNEQFF TGCGCCAGCTCCCTCGAGCTGACCTACAATGAGCAGTTCTTC
TRBJ1-5 TRBV27 - - CASSLELNQPQNF TGTGCCAGCAGTCTAGAACTCAATCAGCCCCAGAATTTT
TRBJ1-5 TRBV27 - - CASSTRGSQPQNF TGTGCCAGCAGTACCAGGGGCTCTCAGCCCCAGAATTTT
TRBJ1-1 TRBV6-5 once - CASKLQANTEAFF TGTGCCAGCAAATTACAGGCGAACACTGAAGCTTTCTTT
TRBJ2-7 TRBV7-7 - TRBD2 CASSLARASGLVF TGTGCTAGCAGCTTAGCGAGGGCTAGCGGGTTAGTCTTC
TRBJ2-3 TRBV7-3 - TRBD2 CASTSSTKRGGLDTQYF TGTGCCAGCACCTCTTCAACTAAGCGGGGGGGCTTAGATACGCAGTATTTT
TRBJ2-5 TRBV7-3 - TRBD2 CASSLVGGMGETQYF TGTGCCAGCAGCTTAGTCGGGGGGATGGGAGAGACCCAGTACTTC
TRBJ2-3 TRBV15 - TRBD1 CATSRGDRGADTQYF TGTGCCACCAGCAGAGGAGACAGGGGCGCAGATACGCAGTATTTT
TRBJ1-2 TRBV19 - TRBD1 CASSPRDRLSYGYTF TGTGCCAGTAGTCCTCGGGACAGGTTGAGCTATGGCTACACCTTC
TRBJ2-1 TRBV6-1 once TRBD2 CAGERTSGGAGEQFF TGTGCCGGCGAACGGACTAGCGGGGGGGCGGGTGAGCAGTTCTTC
TRBJ2-7 TRBV28 - - CASRGGPTYEQYF TGTGCCAGCAGAGGGGGACCTACCTACGAGCAGTACTTC
TRBJ1-4 TRBV19 - TRBD1 CASSVGQGSEKLFF TGTGCCAGTAGTGTGGGACAGGGCTCGGAAAAACTGTTTTTT
TRBJ1-3 TRBV6-1 - - CASSGSSGNTIYF TGTGCCAGCAGTGGGAGCTCTGGAAACACCATATATTTT
TRBJ1-2 TRBV6-5 - - CASSPGQGGNYGYTF TGTGCCAGCAGCCCCGGGCAGGGTGGTAACTATGGCTACACCTTC
TRBJ2-2 TRBV19 - TRBD2 CASSPGGLAGTGELFF TGTGCCAGTAGTCCCGGGGGACTAGCGGGGACCGGGGAGCTGTTTTTT
TRBJ1-5 TRBV19 - TRBD1 CATSDRGSHSNQPQHF TGTGCCACTTCGGACAGGGGGTCCCATAGCAATCAGCCCCAGCATTTT
TRBJ1-2 TRBV4-1 - TRBD1 CASSQDSPGGYGYPF TGCGCCAGCAGCCAAGATTCCCCAGGGGGGTATGGCTACCCCTTC